The entry below gives a single T cell receptor beta chain sequence along with its context. Germline V lookup: CDR1 SQVTM, CDR2 ANQGSEA. This CDR3 comprises 15 residues. The V segment lost 6 bases and the J segment 1 base; nucleotides outside the gene matches: 8. This specimen belongs to a study of blood T cell repertoires in COVID-19. This table comes from immunoSEQ multiplex PCR, and its TCRdb copy is limited to in-frame clones, with some not included. The sample comprises around 200,000 clones, over 75% of which are singletons, and 6% to 7.5% rests with the top ten. Source material: PBMCs or T cells enriched from blood (not recorded which). The TCR was taken from a woman aged 40 to 49 with acute COVID-19. The rearrangement links TRBV29-1 to TRBJ1-3; TRBD1 matches 8 bases. This chain's CDR3 is CSVRRQGTSGNTIYF. The DNA for the CDR3 is TGCAGCGTCCGGAGACAGGGGACATCTGGAAACACCATATATTTT.